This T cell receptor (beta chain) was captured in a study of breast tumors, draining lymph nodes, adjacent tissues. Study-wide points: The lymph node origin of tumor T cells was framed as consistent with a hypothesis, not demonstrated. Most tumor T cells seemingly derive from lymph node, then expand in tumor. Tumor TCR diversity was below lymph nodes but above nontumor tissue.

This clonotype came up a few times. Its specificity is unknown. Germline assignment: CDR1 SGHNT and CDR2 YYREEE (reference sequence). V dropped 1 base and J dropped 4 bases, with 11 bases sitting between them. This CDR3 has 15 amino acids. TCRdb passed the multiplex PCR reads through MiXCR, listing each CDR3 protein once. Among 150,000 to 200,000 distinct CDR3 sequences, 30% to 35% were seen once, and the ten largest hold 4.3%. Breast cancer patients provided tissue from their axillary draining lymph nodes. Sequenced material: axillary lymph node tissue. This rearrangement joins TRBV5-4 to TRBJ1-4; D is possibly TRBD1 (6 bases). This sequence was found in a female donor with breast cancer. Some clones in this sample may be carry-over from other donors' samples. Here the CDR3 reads CASSLKQGNNEKLFF. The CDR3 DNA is TGTGCCAGCAGCTTGAAACAGGGAAATAATGAAAAACTGTTTTTT.